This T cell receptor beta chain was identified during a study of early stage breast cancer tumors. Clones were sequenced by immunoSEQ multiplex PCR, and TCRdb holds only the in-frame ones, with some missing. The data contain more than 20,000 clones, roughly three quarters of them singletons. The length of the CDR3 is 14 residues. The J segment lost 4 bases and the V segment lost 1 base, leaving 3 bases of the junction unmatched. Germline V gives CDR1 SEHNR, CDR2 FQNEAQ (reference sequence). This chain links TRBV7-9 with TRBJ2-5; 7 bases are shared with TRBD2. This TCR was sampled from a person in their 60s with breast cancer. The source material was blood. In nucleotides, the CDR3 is TGTGCCAGCAGCTTAGTGGGAGGGACAGAGACCCAGTACTTC. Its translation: CASSLVGGTETQYF. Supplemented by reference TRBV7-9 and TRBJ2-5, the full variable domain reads DTGVSQNPRHKITKRGQNVTFRCDPISEHNRLYWYRQTLGQGPEFLTYFQNEAQLEKSRLLSDRFSAERPKGSFSTLEIQRTEQGDSAMYLCASSLVGGTETQYFGPGTRLLVL.